A selection of T cell receptor beta chains follows, all from one sample in a study of shared clonotypes between healthy human individuals. Profiling relied on immunoSEQ multiplex PCR, and the TCRdb table lists in-frame clones only, not all of them. The sample lists roughly 700,000 clones; around 67% were seen once. The sequenced sample was memory CD4+ T cells sorted from blood. The receptors come from a woman in her 30s in good health. Each CDR3 is given with its conserved first and last residue. A D gene is named only where the DNA matches it firmly. The listing skips clone size in some rows; elsewhere it reads once, few, many or a size class.

>TRBV5-8|few|TRBD2|TRBJ2-7
TGTGCCTCCGGGACTAGCGGGAGTATGCAGTACTTC
CASGTSGSMQYF
>TRBV4-1|.|.|TRBJ2-1
TGCGCCAGCAGCCAGGTTGGTGCTAAGGATGAGCAGTTCTTC
CASSQVGAKDEQFF
>TRBV6-5|.|TRBD1|TRBJ1-4
TGTGCCAGCAGCCGTTGGACAGGCAATGAAAAACTGTTTTTT
CASSRWTGNEKLFF
>TRBV5-4|.|.|TRBJ2-2
TGTGCCAGCAGCCTACAGGGGAACACCGGGGAGCTGTTTTTT
CASSLQGNTGELFF
>TRBV7-9|.|.|TRBJ2-7
TGTGCCAGCAGTTCCGGGCCCACGGTTCCCTACGAGCAGTACTTC
CASSSGPTVPYEQYF
>TRBV11-2|.|.|TRBJ2-7
TGTGCCAGCAGCGGGGGGCTGAGCTCCTACGAGCAGTACTTC
CASSGGLSSYEQYF
>TRBV7-8|few|.|TRBJ1-4
TGTGCCAGCAGCTTAACGGCAGTAAATGAAAAACTGTTTTTT
CASSLTAVNEKLFF
>TRBV4-1|.|TRBD1|TRBJ2-5
TGCGCCAGCAGCCAAGGCAGACAGGGTTTCGGGACCCAGTACTTC
CASSQGRQGFGTQYF
>TRBV2|.|.|TRBJ2-3
TGTGCCACTAGGGAAGGAGTGGGCACAGATACGCAGTATTTT
CATREGVGTDTQYF
>TRBV5-4|.|TRBD1|TRBJ2-5
TGTGCCAGCAGCGGAAGGTCGGGGACAGACCAAGAGACCCAGTACTTC
CASSGRSGTDQETQYF
>TRBV7-9|.|TRBD1|TRBJ2-5
TGTGCCAGCAGCAGGACAGGGGGGTACCAAGAGACCCAGTACTTC
CASSRTGGYQETQYF
>TRBV19|many|TRBD1|TRBJ2-7
TGTGCCAGTAGTCTGGGGACAGGGGGACAACCCTACGAGCAGTACTTC
CASSLGTGGQPYEQYF
>TRBV11-2|.|TRBD2|TRBJ2-5
TGTGCCAGCAGCTACCAGCGGGACTCTGAGACCCAGTACTTC
CASSYQRDSETQYF
>TRBV28|.|TRBD1|TRBJ2-5
TGTGCCAGCAGACCGACAGGGGGCGAGACCCAGTACTTC
CASRPTGGETQYF
>TRBV5-1|.|.|TRBJ2-7
TGCGCCAGCAGCTTGGCCTTGACTGGATATGGCCTCTACGAGCAGTACTTC
CASSLALTGYGLYEQYF
>TRBV2|many|.|TRBJ2-5
TGTGCCAGCAGTTTGACCAGGCAATACGAAGAGACCCAGTACTTC
CASSLTRQYEETQYF
>TRBV28|many|TRBD2|TRBJ2-7
TGTGCCAGCACGCGGGGAGGGGTTGGCTACGAGCAGTACTTC
CASTRGGVGYEQYF
>TRBV28|.|TRBD1|TRBJ2-1
TGTGCCAGCAGTTCCTCCGGGACAGGGACCTACAATGAGCAGTTCTTC
CASSSSGTGTYNEQFF
>TRBV5-4|.|TRBD1|TRBJ2-5
TGTGCCAGCAGCCGTGACAGGGGGGAGACCCAGTACTTC
CASSRDRGETQYF
>TRBV10-2|.|TRBD1|TRBJ2-7
TGCGCCAGCAGTGAATCATTTGGGACAGGGGGCAACGAGCAGTACTTC
CASSESFGTGGNEQYF
>TRBV5-1|few|.|TRBJ1-3
TGCGCCATCAGTTGGGTAAGGTCCATATATTTT
CAISWVRSIYF
>TRBV7-9|few|TRBD1|TRBJ2-3
TGTGCCGGAAACAGGGGGAGCACAGATACGCAGTATTTT
CAGNRGSTDTQYF
>TRBV5-1|.|TRBD1|TRBJ2-3
TGCGCCAGCAGCATAGGACAGGGGATGGGCACAGATACGCAGTATTTT
CASSIGQGMGTDTQYF
>TRBV28|.|TRBD1|TRBJ2-7
TGTGCCAGCAGCTCACCGGGACAGGGCTACGAGCAGTACTTC
CASSSPGQGYEQYF
>TRBV28|many|TRBD1|TRBJ1-2
TGTGCCAGCAGGCTAGGGACAGGAGGTGGCTACACCTTC
CASRLGTGGGYTF
>TRBV29-1|.|.|TRBJ2-3
TGCAGCGTTCACGGGAGCACAGATACGCAGTATTTT
CSVHGSTDTQYF
>TRBV2|once|TRBD2|TRBJ2-3
TGTGCCAGCCAGAGCGGGACCGGCGGGGATACGCAGTATTTT
CASQSGTGGDTQYF
>TRBV7-2|.|.|TRBJ1-2
TGTGCCAGCAGCTTAGGGAGGCCCTATGGCTACACCTTC
CASSLGRPYGYTF
>TRBV5-8|.|TRBD1|TRBJ1-1
TGTGCCAGCAGCTTGAGAACGGGACAGGGGAACACTGAAGCTTTCTTT
CASSLRTGQGNTEAFF
>TRBV2|few|.|TRBJ2-7
TGTGCCAGCAGACAGACAGGAAGGGACGAGCAGTACTTC
CASRQTGRDEQYF